These 2 T cell receptor beta chains share one sample of origin, sequenced in a study of Ad26.COV2.S vaccination and SARS-CoV-2 variants. Repertoires were generated with immunoSEQ multiplex PCR, while TCRdb's copy carries only in-frame clones and drops some. The repertoire holds about 400,000 clones, with around 92% as singletons. Treatment defined: some 20 received Ad26.COV2.S at low or high dose, single or two shots; roughly 5 received placebo; per-sample allocation not given. Specimen acquisition occurred on day 63 following the initial vaccine or placebo injection. This material consisted of peripheral blood, taken in a trial of Ad26.COV2.S vaccine versus placebo. The receptor source for this set is a person between 18 and 65 years old who received the Ad26.COV2.S COVID-19 vaccine or a placebo.

V usage is TRBV4-3 and J usage is TRBJ2-3; D unclear. Germline V lookup: CDR1 LGHNA, CDR2 YSLEER. The length of the CDR3 is 15 residues. Trimming stripped 0 bases from V and 0 bases from J, with 7 bases between. The CDR3 DNA is TGCGCCAGCAGCCAAGATTCAAGGAGCACAGATACGCAGTATTTT. Encoded protein: CASSQDSRSTDTQYF.

J is TRBJ2-7 and V is TRBV20-1; weak D call: TRBD1 (6 bases). This CDR3 has 16 amino acids. The germline V and J ends were trimmed by 3 bases and 0 bases, with 18 bases remaining between them. Looked up from germline, CDR1 is DFQATT and CDR2 is SNEGSKA (reference sequence). As DNA, the CDR3 is TGCAGTGCTAGTAATCCCACAGGGTTCATCTCCTACGAGCAGTACTTC. Translating it yields CSASNPTGFISYEQYF.